The 20 T cell receptor beta chains below were found in one sample sequenced in a study of technical replicates of blood from several donors. Sequencing was performed with immunoSEQ multiplex PCR; in TCRdb, only in-frame clones are kept and a portion is missing. The sample has approximately 70,000 clones, 92% seen once. The sequenced sample was T cells isolated from PBMCs. Receptors were obtained from a human donor in good health.

The V gene is TRBV5-6, the J gene TRBJ1-5, with TRBD1 matching over 7 bases. Germline CDR1 is SGHDT and CDR2 is YYEEEE. This CDR3 spans 14 amino acids. V was pared by 3 bases and J by 5 bases, with 5 bases of the junction left unmatched. Here the CDR3 DNA reads TGTGCCAGCAGCTATGGGACAGCAGATCAGCCCCAGCATTTT. It yields the protein CASSYGTADQPQHF.

The J gene is TRBJ1-2, the V gene TRBV18, with TRBD1 identical over 8 bases. Germline loops: CDR1 KGHSH, CDR2 LQKENI. V trimming: 2 bases; J trimming: 4 bases; junction bases outside the gene matches: 6. This CDR3 region has 15 residues. The DNA for the CDR3 is TGTGCCAGCTCACCAGTCGGGACAGGACCCTATGGCTACACCTTC. Translating it yields CASSPVGTGPYGYTF.

This chain uses TRBV19 with TRBJ2-1; TRBD2 agrees at 8 bases. The CDR3 runs 17 residues. V lost 4 bases to trimming and J lost 0 bases; unmatched junction nucleotides: 8. CDR1 is LNHDA, CDR2 SQIVND, per germline (reference sequence). The CDR3 nucleotides are TGTGCCAGTAGTACAACTAGCGGTCGCCTCTCCTACAATGAGCAGTTCTTC. Translating gives CASSTTSGRLSYNEQFF.

This chain links TRBV19 with TRBJ1-5; D may be TRBD1 (6 bases). The CDR3 extends over 14 amino acids. Trimming took 6 bases from V and 3 from J, leaving 12 bases between them. From germline, CDR1 is LNHDA and CDR2 SQIVND (reference sequence). CDR3 amino acids: CASRDPGDNQPQHF. In DNA form, the CDR3 reads TGTGCCAGTAGGGACCCAGGGGACAATCAGCCCCAGCATTTT.

The rearrangement uses TRBV7-3 and TRBJ2-7; a weak D match, TRBD1 (5 bases). Trimming shortened V by 0 bases and J by 6 bases, and 12 bases separated the two germline ends. This CDR3 has 14 amino acids. Germline V lookup: CDR1 SGHTA, CDR2 FQGTGA. The CDR3 DNA reads as TGTGCCAGCAGCTTAACTTTCGGAGACAGCGAGCAGTACTTC. Translated: CASSLTFGDSEQYF. The full variable domain, with the rest looked up from reference TRBV7-3 and TRBJ2-7, is GAGVSQTPSNKVTEKGKYVELRCDPISGHTALYWYRQSLGQGPEFLIYFQGTGAADDSGLPNDRFFAVRPEGSVSTLKIQRTERGDSAVYLCASSLTFGDSEQYFGPGTRLTVT.

This clone has just one count. The chain combines TRBV19 with TRBJ1-5; 10 bases line up with TRBD1. CDR1 is LNHDA and CDR2 is SQIVND in the germline V gene (reference sequence). With 6 bases clipped from V and 6 bases from J, the junction kept 5 bases outside the gene matches. The CDR3 is 14 amino acids. The CDR3 region is CASRPDRGPQPQHF. CDR3 in DNA: TGTGCCAGTAGGCCCGACAGGGGGCCTCAGCCCCAGCATTTT.

The chain carries TRBV6-5 and TRBJ1-1, with a weak D call TRBD1 (5 bases). CDR3 length: 14 amino acids. Between the trimmed V and J ends, which lost 2 bases and 7 bases, there was a span of 14 bases. CDR1 is MNHEY and CDR2 is SVGAGI in the germline V gene. The CDR3 is CASSYKRDQYEAFF. The DNA for the CDR3 is TGTGCCAGCAGTTACAAGCGGGACCAGTATGAAGCTTTCTTT.

V usage is TRBV6-4 and J usage is TRBJ2-6; D remains ambiguous. Germline-derived CDR1 and CDR2 are MRHNA and SNTAGT. This CDR3 spans 14 amino acids. V gave up 4 bases and J gave up 1 base, with 5 bases separating them. CDR3 sequence: CASSANSGANVLTF. The CDR3 DNA reads TGTGCCAGCAGTGCTAATTCTGGGGCCAACGTCCTGACTTTC.

The chain employs TRBV15 and TRBJ2-7; 11 bases align to TRBD2. This CDR3 has 14 residues. Germline V gene sequence: CDR1 LNHNV, CDR2 YYDKDF (reference sequence). Trimming removed 1 base from V and 4 bases from J; junction bases left unmatched: 0. CDR3 coding DNA: TGTGCCACCAGCAGAGTAGCGGGAGGGTACGAGCAGTACTTC. Its protein product is CATSRVAGGYEQYF.

A single count supports this clone. For the CDR3, the DNA is TGTGCCAGCAGTTCGCCGGGACCGGGACAGGGAGGAAGGGAGCAGTACTTC. As protein: CASSSPGPGQGGREQYF. The rearrangement uses TRBV28 and TRBJ2-7, with 9 bases fitting TRBD1. J was trimmed by 7 bases and V by 4 bases; bases with no gene match: 17. The germline V gene has CDR1 MDHEN and CDR2 SYDVKM. This CDR3 comprises 17 residues.

The chain has TRBV5-4 and TRBJ2-7; 9 bases line up with TRBD2. V lost 4 bases to trimming and J lost 5 bases; unmatched junction nucleotides: 13. Germline-derived CDR1 and CDR2 are SGHNT and YYREEE (reference sequence). This CDR3 comprises 16 residues. In DNA, the CDR3 is TGTGCCAGCAGCCCCGCACCGGGACTAGCATATGACGAGCAGTACTTC. It specifies CASSPAPGLAYDEQYF.

The gene calls are TRBV10-3 and TRBJ2-2; D is undetermined. The CDR3 has 14 residues. Trimming cost V 2 bases and J 8 bases, with 12 bases left between them. Germline CDR1 ENHRY, CDR2 SYGVKD. The CDR3 DNA reads as TGTGCCATCAGTGAGCAGCGTCGCCTAGGGGAGCTGTTTTTT. This encodes CAISEQRRLGELFF.

The genes are TRBV9 and TRBJ2-2; 9 bases fit TRBD2. The CDR3 is 16 residues long. V dropped 1 base and J dropped 4; count of bases not matched to a gene: 5. The germline V gene encodes CDR1 SGDLS and CDR2 YYNGEE. The CDR3: CASSVILAGATGELFF. The CDR3 nucleotides read TGTGCCAGCAGCGTAATACTAGCGGGTGCCACCGGGGAGCTGTTTTTT.

The chain joins TRBV7-2 to TRBJ2-7, with TRBD2 matching over 8 bases. J was trimmed by 6 bases and V by 3 bases; bases with no gene match: 4. Germline loops: CDR1 SGHTA, CDR2 FQGNSA. The CDR3 sequence is 13 residues long. The CDR3 sequence: CASSFGGRPEQYF. The CDR3 DNA follows: TGTGCCAGCAGCTTCGGCGGGAGGCCCGAGCAGTACTTC.

The J gene is TRBJ2-3, the V gene TRBV30, with 8 bases identical to TRBD1. The V and J ends lost 5 bases and 3 bases, in that order; junction bases with no gene match: 10. The CDR3 has 15 amino acids. The germline gives CDR1 GTSNPN, CDR2 SVGIG (reference sequence). The CDR3 sequence is CAWDRQGSRTDTQYF. DNA for the CDR3: TGTGCCTGGGACAGACAGGGGAGTAGAACAGATACGCAGTATTTT.

V is TRBV6-6 and J is TRBJ1-5; D may be TRBD1 (6 bases). The CDR3 contains 15 residues. CDR1 is MNHNY and CDR2 is SVGAGI in the germline V gene (reference sequence). Trimming took 7 bases from V and 3 from J, leaving 16 bases between them. The DNA of the CDR3 is TGTGCCAGCAAGGGCAGGGGAGATATCAATCAGCCCCAGCATTTT. This encodes CASKGRGDINQPQHF.

The chain recombines TRBV7-2 with TRBJ1-1, with a possible D match to TRBD1 (6 bases). Trimming stripped 1 base from V and 4 bases from J, with 16 bases between. In germline, CDR1 is SGHTA, CDR2 FQGNSA. The CDR3 extends over 16 amino acids. The CDR3 DNA is TGTGCCAGCAGCTTAGTACAGGGCCCGAGGGGCACTGAAGCTTTCTTT. As protein: CASSLVQGPRGTEAFF.

The chain recombines TRBV14 with TRBJ1-4; TRBD1 aligns across 9 bases. V was clipped by 1 base and J by 5 bases; unmatched bases: 2. The CDR3 is made up of 15 amino acids. The germline gives CDR1 SGHDN, CDR2 FVKESK. The CDR3 nucleotides are TGTGCCAGCAGCCAAGGGGACAGGGTAAATGAAAAACTGTTTTTT. It codes for CASSQGDRVNEKLFF.

This chain joins TRBV27 and TRBJ2-3, with 13 positions matching TRBD2. Germline CDR1 is MNHEY and CDR2 is SMNVEV (reference sequence). This CDR3 has 17 amino acids. V lost 1 base, J lost 3 bases, and 4 bases stayed unmatched. This CDR3 reads CASSLFELAGGTDTQYF. The CDR3 bases are TGTGCCAGCAGTTTATTCGAACTAGCGGGAGGGACAGATACGCAGTATTTT.

The chain employs TRBV10-3 and TRBJ2-2; TRBD1 matches at 9 bases. CDR3 length: 15 residues. With V trimmed by 10 bases and J by 5 bases, 11 bases remained unmatched. CDR1 is ENHRY and CDR2 is SYGVKD in the germline V gene. The CDR3 loop reads CATTTGGVKTGELFF. Here the CDR3 DNA reads TGTGCCACCACGACAGGGGGAGTGAAGACCGGGGAGCTGTTTTTT.